The 27 T cell receptor beta chains below were found in one sample sequenced in a study of blood T cell repertoires in COVID-19. TCRdb's table, derived via immunoSEQ multiplex PCR, lists solely in-frame clones and lacks some. The table includes 370,000 or so clones, around 84% detected once. The sample was peripheral blood. These receptors originate from a human donor with acute or convalescent COVID-19. The donor label of this sample is uncertain.

The chain employs TRBV6-5 and TRBJ1-3; 8 bases fit TRBD1. Unmatched junction bases numbered 6, after V lost 5 bases and J lost 3 bases. CDR3 length: 15 amino acids. Germline V gene data show CDR1 as MNHEY and CDR2 as SVGAGI. The CDR3, as DNA: TGTGCCAGCAGTACCCACAGGGGGTATGGAAACACCATATATTTT. This translates into CASSTHRGYGNTIYF.

The rearrangement joins TRBV9 to TRBJ2-4, with 10 bases fitting TRBD2. The CDR3 loop spans 17 amino acids. The J segment lost 7 bases and the V segment lost 0 bases, leaving 10 bases of the junction unmatched. CDR1 is SGDLS, CDR2 YYNGEE, per germline. CDR3: CASSVAVLAGEENIQYF. CDR3 DNA sequence: TGTGCCAGCAGCGTAGCGGTCCTAGCGGGAGAGGAGAACATTCAGTACTTC.

CDR3 nucleotide sequence: TGTGCCAGCAGCTTGGAAATGGGACTATTGGAAGGCTACACCTTC. Its protein product is CASSLEMGLLEGYTF. This rearrangement joins TRBV7-9 to TRBJ1-2, with D possibly TRBD1 on 5 matching bases. V was clipped by 3 bases and J by 8 bases, with 19 bases between them. The CDR3 spans 15 residues. Germline V gene sequence: CDR1 SEHNR, CDR2 FQNEAQ (reference sequence).

DNA for the CDR3: TGTGCCAGCAGTCGAGCCGGGACAGGGAACACTGAAGCTTTCTTT. This encodes CASSRAGTGNTEAFF. The genes are TRBV27 and TRBJ1-1; 8 bases fit TRBD1. After removal of 5 bases from V and 1 base from J, the junction contained 6 bases not matched to a gene. The CDR3 length is 15 residues. The germline gives CDR1 MNHEY, CDR2 SMNVEV (reference sequence).

The chain carries TRBV2 and TRBJ1-5, with D possibly being TRBD1 (5 bases). Trimming left V 10 bases short and J 5 bases short, with 9 bases between. Per the germline V gene, CDR1 is SNHLY and CDR2 is FYNNEI. The CDR3 spans 11 residues. The CDR3 reads CAIGGDQPQHF. The CDR3, as DNA: TGTGCCATAGGAGGGGATCAGCCCCAGCATTTT.

This chain uses TRBV7-2 with TRBJ1-2, with D possibly TRBD1 on 6 matching bases. CDR3 length equals 14 residues. Germline CDR1 and CDR2: SGHTA and FQGNSA. The V end lost 5 bases, the J end lost 8 bases, and 18 bases lay between the germline ends. In DNA form, the CDR3 reads TGTGCCAGCAGCCCCCGGGGGGCTCTTAAGGGCTACACCTTC. It translates to CASSPRGALKGYTF.

The V and J genes are TRBV9 and TRBJ2-7; TRBD2 might be the D (6 bases). Per the germline V gene, CDR1 is SGDLS and CDR2 is YYNGEE. CDR3 size: 16 residues. Trimming removed 2 bases from V and 6 bases from J, with 21 bases in between. CDR3 amino acids: CASSVWGDGGLGEQYF. The CDR3 DNA reads TGTGCCAGCAGCGTCTGGGGCGACGGGGGTTTAGGCGAGCAGTACTTC.

The CDR3, as DNA: TGTGCCAGCAGCTTTCGTGGTAAGGGGAATGGCTACACCTTC. Amino acids: CASSFRGKGNGYTF. This chain joins TRBV7-2 and TRBJ1-2; D possibly corresponds to TRBD1 (5 bases). Germline V gives CDR1 SGHTA, CDR2 FQGNSA. This CDR3 has 14 amino acids. With 3 bases removed from V and 6 bases from J, the gap between germline ends came to 14 bases.

The genes are TRBV29-1 and TRBJ1-1; TRBD1 might be the D (5 bases). V gave up 5 bases and J gave up 0 bases, with 10 bases separating them. This CDR3 is built from 13 residues. Germline CDR1 reads SQVTM; CDR2 reads ANQGSEA. The CDR3 nucleotides are TGCAGCGTTCGAACGACAGTGAACACTGAAGCTTTCTTT. This gives the protein CSVRTTVNTEAFF.

The chain has TRBV7-9 and TRBJ2-6; unclear D gene. Trimming removed 0 bases at V and 0 bases at J, with 3 bases between. Germline V gene sequence: CDR1 SEHNR, CDR2 FQNEAQ (reference sequence). This CDR3 has 15 amino acids. CDR3 protein: CASSLAHSGANVLTF. CDR3 bases: TGTGCCAGCAGCTTAGCTCACTCTGGGGCCAACGTCCTGACTTTC.

The chain employs TRBV4-1 and TRBJ2-7; D is unclear. Trimming took off 4 bases at V and 6 bases at J, with 13 bases between the two ends. Germline lookup yields CDR1 MGHRA and CDR2 YSYEKL. This CDR3 spans 13 amino acids. CDR3 DNA sequence: TGCGCCAGCAGCCTGTCCTTACACCTCGAGCAGTACTTC. Translated, it gives CASSLSLHLEQYF.

The chain carries TRBV4-1 and TRBJ2-1; possible D gene TRBD1, 5 bases. Trimming pared 0 bases from V and 5 bases from J, leaving 11 bases between. Germline CDR1 and CDR2: MGHRA and YSYEKL. The CDR3 totals 15 residues. CDR3 DNA sequence: TGCGCCAGCAGCCAAGATGACAGATTGGACAATGAGCAGTTCTTC. Translation: CASSQDDRLDNEQFF.

This rearrangement joins TRBV20-1 to TRBJ1-1; D is unclear. V was clipped by 6 bases and J by 1 base, with 9 bases between them. The CDR3 spans 12 residues. Germline V gene sequence: CDR1 DFQATT, CDR2 SNEGSKA (reference sequence). CDR3 protein: CSASYRNTEAFF. The CDR3 DNA sequence: TGCAGTGCCAGTTACAGGAACACTGAAGCTTTCTTT.

The chain recombines TRBV5-1 with TRBJ1-6; tentative D call: TRBD1 (5 bases). With 4 bases removed from V and 0 bases from J, the gap between germline ends came to 14 bases. This CDR3 region has 17 residues. The germline gives CDR1 SGHRS, CDR2 YFSETQ. Here the CDR3 reads CASSHDSQFSYNSPLHF. As DNA, the CDR3 is TGCGCCAGCAGCCACGACAGCCAGTTCTCCTATAATTCACCCCTCCACTTT.

The gene calls are TRBV12-5 and TRBJ1-5; 12 bases map to TRBD1. Germline V gene sequence: CDR1 LGHNT, CDR2 FRNRAP. V lost 4 bases to trimming and J lost 3 bases; unmatched junction nucleotides: 7. CDR3 length equals 17 residues. The CDR3 bases are TGTGCTAGTGGTTCCACCGGGACAGGGGGCTTCAATCAGCCCCAGCATTTT. It yields the protein CASGSTGTGGFNQPQHF.

This chain connects TRBV3-1 (or the pseudogene TRBV3-2) to TRBJ2-5, with 11 bases fitting TRBD2. This CDR3 has 15 residues. The junction had 7 bases not matched to a gene; V was cut back by 7 bases and J by 3 bases. Per germline, CDR1 LGHDT and CDR2 YNNKEL (reference sequence). CDR3: CASKKTSGEKETQYF. The CDR3 nucleotides read TGTGCCAGCAAAAAGACTAGCGGGGAAAAAGAGACCCAGTACTTC.

The V call is TRBV4-1, the J call TRBJ2-1; 12 nucleotides agree with TRBD2. The germline gives CDR1 MGHRA, CDR2 YSYEKL. The CDR3 length is 17 residues. The trim removed 4 bases at V and 9 bases at J, leaving 13 bases unmatched. The CDR3 loop is CASSRQPLAGGASEQFF. The CDR3 DNA reads as TGCGCCAGCAGCCGACAACCACTAGCGGGAGGAGCTAGTGAGCAGTTCTTC.

Only one count was recorded for this clone. The CDR3 sequence: CASSRTEDNEQFF. CDR3 nucleotides: TGTGCCAGCTCACGGACAGAAGATAATGAGCAGTTCTTC. V gene TRBV18 combines with J gene TRBJ2-1; a possible D gene is TRBD1 (6 bases). The CDR3 is 13 amino acids. V was shortened by 4 bases and J by 7 bases, with 11 bases between the two germline ends. Germline CDR1 is KGHSH and CDR2 is LQKENI. The entire variable domain, with the rest obtained from reference TRBV18 and TRBJ2-1, is as follows: NAGVMQNPRHLVRRRGQEARLRCSPMKGHSHVYWYRQLPEEGLKFMVYLQKENIIDESGMPKERFSAEFPKEGPSILRIQQVVRGDSAAYFCASSRTEDNEQFFGPGTRLTVL.

CDR3 DNA: TGTGCCAGCAGCCTAGACAGTATGGGGGGACCTAATGAAAAACTGTTTTTT. This sequence encodes CASSLDSMGGPNEKLFF. The genes are TRBV28 and TRBJ1-4, with a possible D match to TRBD1 (5 bases). Germline V lookup: CDR1 MDHEN, CDR2 SYDVKM. Trimming removed 6 bases at V and 3 bases at J, with 20 bases between. CDR3 length equals 17 residues.

The rearrangement links TRBV19 to TRBJ1-6, with 7 bases lining up with TRBD1. This CDR3 contains 14 residues. The V gene end was trimmed by 5 bases and the J gene end by 7 bases; junction bases not matched to a gene: 5. Germline V CDR1 and CDR2: LNHDA, SQIVND (reference sequence). The CDR3 loop reads CASSVGGGNSPLHF. As DNA, the CDR3 is TGTGCCAGTAGTGTAGGGGGCGGCAATTCACCCCTCCACTTT.

The chain is built from TRBV5-5 and TRBJ2-7; D is undetermined. The germline V gene has CDR1 SGHKS and CDR2 YYEKEE (reference sequence). Trimming removed 1 base at V and 0 bases at J, with 11 bases between. The CDR3 extends over 15 amino acids. The CDR3 here is CASSLSSTVSYEQYF. CDR3 DNA: TGTGCCAGCAGCTTGAGTTCTACAGTCTCCTACGAGCAGTACTTC.

This clone was detected a few times. The chain links TRBV14 to TRBJ1-2; D is perhaps TRBD1 (6 bases). V dropped 1 base and J dropped 2 bases, with 11 bases sitting between them. The CDR3 is made up of 15 amino acids. Looked up from germline, CDR1 is SGHDN and CDR2 is FVKESK. CDR3 loop: CASSQGGHKNYGYTF. Written as DNA, the CDR3 is TGTGCCAGCAGCCAAGGGGGGCACAAAAACTATGGCTACACCTTC.

This clone appeared a few times. This chain connects TRBV29-1 to TRBJ2-7, with TRBD1 matching over 11 bases. This CDR3 is 14 amino acids long. The germline CDR1 and CDR2 sequences are SQVTM and ANQGSEA. After removal of 4 bases from V and 5 bases from J, the junction contained 7 bases not matched to a gene. The CDR3 coding sequence is TGCAGCGTTGCCCCTCGGACAGGGGGCAACGAGCAGTACTTC. Protein: CSVAPRTGGNEQYF.

The genes are TRBV9 and TRBJ1-1; a weak D match, TRBD1 (6 bases). Trimming stripped 4 bases from V and 5 bases from J, with 18 bases between. This CDR3 has 15 residues. Germline V gives CDR1 SGDLS, CDR2 YYNGEE. CDR3 coding DNA: TGTGCCAGCAGCATACAGACAAGAGGGGGTACTGAAGCTTTCTTT. Its translation is CASSIQTRGGTEAFF.

The chain uses TRBV19 and TRBJ1-1; no clear D. Germline V lookup: CDR1 LNHDA, CDR2 SQIVND (reference sequence). V lost 4 bases and J 2 bases, leaving 14 bases between the germline ends. The CDR3 spans 15 residues. CDR3 protein: CASSTKTRGNTEAFF. The CDR3 DNA reads TGTGCCAGTAGTACAAAGACACGGGGAAACACTGAAGCTTTCTTT.

This chain joins TRBV7-6 and TRBJ2-1, with 8 bases aligning to TRBD2. Germline V lookup: CDR1 SGHVS, CDR2 FNYEAQ. J was trimmed by 9 bases and V by 5 bases; bases with no gene match: 27. This CDR3 has 20 amino acids. The DNA of the CDR3 is TGTGCCAGCAGCCCCCCCCGCCGGGGGGAGCGGGAGTACCCCTACGTTGAGCAGTTCTTC. Its translation: CASSPPRRGEREYPYVEQFF. Based on the CDR3 plus reference TRBV7-6 and TRBJ2-1, the full variable domain is GAGVSQSPRYKVTKRGQDVALRCDPISGHVSLYWYRQALGQGPEFLTYFNYEAQQDKSGLPNDRFSAERPEGSISTLTIQRTEQRDSAMYRCASSPPRRGEREYPYVEQFFGPGTRLTVL.

This chain links TRBV2 with TRBJ2-2, with unresolved D. The V gene lost 2 bases and the J gene lost 7 bases, with 20 bases spanning the gap. This CDR3 is built from 17 residues. In germline, CDR1 is SNHLY, CDR2 FYNNEI. The CDR3 DNA follows: TGTGCCAGCAGTGAAATATCCTATTTGACTGGAAACGGGGAGCTGTTTTTT. It codes for CASSEISYLTGNGELFF.